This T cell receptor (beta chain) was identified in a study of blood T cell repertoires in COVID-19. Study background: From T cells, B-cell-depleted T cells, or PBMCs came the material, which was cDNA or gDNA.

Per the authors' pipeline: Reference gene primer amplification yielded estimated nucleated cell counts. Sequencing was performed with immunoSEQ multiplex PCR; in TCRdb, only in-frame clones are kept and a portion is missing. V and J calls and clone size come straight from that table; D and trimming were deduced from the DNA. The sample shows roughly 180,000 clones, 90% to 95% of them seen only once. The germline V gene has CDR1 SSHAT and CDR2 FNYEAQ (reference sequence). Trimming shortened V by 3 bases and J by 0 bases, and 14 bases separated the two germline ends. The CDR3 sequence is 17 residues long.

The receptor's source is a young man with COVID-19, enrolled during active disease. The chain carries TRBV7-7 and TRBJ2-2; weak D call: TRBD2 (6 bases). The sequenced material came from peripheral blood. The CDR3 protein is CASSLGTRGANTGELFF. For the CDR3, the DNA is TGTGCCAGCAGCTTGGGGACGCGGGGCGCGAACACCGGGGAGCTGTTTTTT.